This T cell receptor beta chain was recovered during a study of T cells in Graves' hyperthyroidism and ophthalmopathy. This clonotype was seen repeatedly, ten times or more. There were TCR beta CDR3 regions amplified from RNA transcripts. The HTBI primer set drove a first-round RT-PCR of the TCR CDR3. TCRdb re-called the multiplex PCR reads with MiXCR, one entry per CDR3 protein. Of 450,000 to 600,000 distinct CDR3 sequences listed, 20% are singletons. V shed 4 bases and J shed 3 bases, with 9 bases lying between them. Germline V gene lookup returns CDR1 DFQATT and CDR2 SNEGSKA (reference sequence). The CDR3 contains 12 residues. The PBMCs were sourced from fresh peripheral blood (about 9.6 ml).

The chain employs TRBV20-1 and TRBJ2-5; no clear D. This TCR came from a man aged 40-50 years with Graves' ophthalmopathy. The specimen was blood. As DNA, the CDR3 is TGCAGTGCTAAACGGGCGAAAGAGACCCAGTACTTC. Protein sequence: CSAKRAKETQYF.